The 30 T cell receptor beta chains in this list originate from one sample, sequenced in a study of early T cells in non-severe SARS-CoV-2 infection. TCRdb called the 5' RACE reads again in MiXCR, with one record for every CDR3 protein. The sample consists of more than 90,000 distinct CDR3 sequences, about 10% of them appearing once. The sequenced sample was whole blood. These receptors were obtained from an adult who was a healthcare worker with PCR-confirmed SARS-CoV-2 infection or an uninfected control (not recorded which).

This clonotype was counted many times. The CDR3 loop is CASSLSWGGPANTGELFF. The CDR3 DNA is TGTGCCAGCAGTTTATCTTGGGGGGGCCCGGCGAACACCGGGGAGCTGTTTTTT. V gene TRBV28 combines with J gene TRBJ2-2, with a tentative D call TRBD2 (7 bases). The germline V gene has CDR1 MDHEN and CDR2 SYDVKM. With 1 base removed from V and 0 bases from J, the gap between germline ends came to 15 bases. The CDR3 covers 18 residues.

This clonotype was recorded many times. This chain connects TRBV6-2 or TRBV6-3 to TRBJ2-1; D may correspond to TRBD1 or TRBD2 (5 bases each). Between the trimmed V and J ends, which lost 2 bases and 4 bases, there was a span of 12 bases. This CDR3 has 15 amino acids. Germline values: CDR1 MNHEY, CDR2 SVGEGT. CDR3 amino acids: CASSYVTGRYNEQFF. Written as DNA, the CDR3 is TGTGCCAGCAGTTACGTTACGGGACGATACAATGAGCAGTTCTTC.

This clonotype occurred many times. J is TRBJ2-1 and V is TRBV7-3; 9 positions agree with TRBD2. The ends lost 5 bases at V and 6 bases at J; junction bases unmatched: 17. The CDR3 contains 18 residues. Germline V gives CDR1 SGHTA, CDR2 FQGTGA. DNA of the CDR3: TGTGCCAGCAGCGCCCGGCGGGGTAGCGGGGGCCACTCCAATGAGCAGTTCTTC. It translates to CASSARRGSGGHSNEQFF.

This clonotype was recorded many times. This chain uses TRBV15 with TRBJ2-1; perhaps TRBD2 as D (5 bases). Trimming cost V 5 bases and J 9 bases, with 14 bases left between them. Germline V lookup: CDR1 LNHNV, CDR2 YYDKDF (reference sequence). The CDR3 is 13 amino acids. CDR3: CATSGEGYGEQFF. The CDR3, as DNA: TGTGCCACCAGCGGCGAGGGTTATGGTGAGCAGTTCTTC.

V gene TRBV6-1 combines with J gene TRBJ2-7; the match to TRBD1 covers 10 bases. The V gene's germline CDR1 is MNHNS and CDR2 SASEGT. The CDR3 spans 17 residues. The junction had 16 bases not matched to a gene; V was cut back by 8 bases and J by 3 bases. CDR3 sequence: CASRHSPGTGVIYEQYF. The DNA of the CDR3 is TGTGCCAGCCGCCACTCCCCGGGGACAGGGGTAATCTACGAGCAGTACTTC.

This rearrangement joins TRBV2 to TRBJ1-2; no firm D call. CDR3 length: 13 residues. Germline V gene sequence: CDR1 SNHLY, CDR2 FYNNEI. V lost 6 bases and J lost 1, with 9 bases in between. CDR3 loop: CASSSGFNYGYTF. The CDR3 bases are TGTGCCAGCAGCTCCGGGTTTAACTATGGCTACACCTTC.

The chain links TRBV25-1 to TRBJ2-1, with 10 bases lining up with TRBD2. Germline values: CDR1 MGHDK, CDR2 SYGVNS. The junction had 14 bases not matched to a gene; V was cut back by 5 bases and J by 10 bases. The CDR3 runs to 16 residues. The CDR3 spells CASSPITSGAGKEQFF. CDR3 nucleotide sequence: TGTGCCAGCAGTCCCATAACTAGCGGGGCTGGTAAGGAGCAGTTCTTC.

This clonotype has at least ten counts. Germline is not matched at one junction end, which may reflect a read error. The chain combines TRBV5-5 with TRBJ1-1, with D tentatively TRBD1 (6 bases). CDR1 SGHKS and CDR2 YYEKEE come from the germline V gene (reference sequence). The CDR3 is 13 amino acids. The CDR3: CASRLGADTEAFF. The CDR3 nucleotides are TGTGCCAGCAGGTTGGGGGCTGACACTGAAGCTTTCTTT.

A few counts support this clonotype. The genes are TRBV12-3 or TRBV12-4 and TRBJ1-1, with D hard to call. CDR3 length equals 13 residues. Trimming pared 7 bases from V and 5 bases from J, leaving 14 bases between. Written as DNA, the CDR3 is TGTGCCAGCACCCCCCGACTTACGACTGAAGCTTTCTTT. Its translation: CASTPRLTTEAFF.

The rearrangement links TRBV29-1 to TRBJ2-5; TRBD1 matches 10 bases. The CDR3 has 12 residues. The V and J ends lost 8 bases and 5 bases, in that order; junction bases with no gene match: 5. From germline, CDR1 is SQVTM and CDR2 ANQGSEA. The CDR3 DNA reads as TGCAGCTGCCGACAGGGGGCTGAGACCCAGTACTTC. Translated, it gives CSCRQGAETQYF.

This clonotype was seen repeatedly, ten times or more. The chain links TRBV6-1 to TRBJ1-5; unclear D gene. The germline gives CDR1 MNHNS, CDR2 SASEGT. The ends were cut back, 7 bases at V and 7 bases at J, with 17 bases in the middle. CDR3 size: 14 residues. CDR3 amino acids: CASTQRPGGQPQHF. The DNA of the CDR3 is TGTGCCAGCACCCAAAGACCAGGCGGCCAGCCCCAGCATTTT.

The V and J genes are TRBV29-1 and TRBJ1-2; no clear D. Germline V gene lookup returns CDR1 SQVTM and CDR2 ANQGSEA. The CDR3 has 12 amino acids. V was cut by 4 bases and J by 5 bases, with 11 bases left in between. CDR3 sequence reads: CSVVREAYGYTF. Here the CDR3 DNA reads TGCAGCGTTGTACGGGAGGCATATGGCTACACCTTC.

This clonotype was seen many times. J is TRBJ1-1 and V is TRBV11-2; D unclear. There are 13 residues in the CDR3. Trimming cost V 1 base and J 1 base, with 4 bases left between them. Germline V gives CDR1 SGHAT, CDR2 FQNNGV. CDR3 amino acids: CASSLVSNTEAFF. The CDR3 nucleotides are TGTGCCAGCAGCTTAGTTTCGAACACTGAAGCTTTCTTT.

Many counts were recorded for this clonotype. The chain uses TRBV29-1 and TRBJ1-2, with unresolved D. The CDR3 runs to 11 residues. V lost 1 base and J 5 bases, leaving 5 bases between the germline ends. Germline CDR1 and CDR2: SQVTM and ANQGSEA. The CDR3: CSVEAEYGYTF. The CDR3 bases are TGCAGCGTTGAAGCAGAATATGGCTACACCTTC.

This clonotype occurred a few times. J is TRBJ2-2 and V is TRBV29-1; TRBD1 matches at 7 bases. Germline values: CDR1 SQVTM, CDR2 ANQGSEA. CDR3 size: 14 residues. V lost 3 bases and J lost 4; bases outside the gene matches: 5. CDR3 sequence reads: CSVETGMGTGELFF. The CDR3, as DNA: TGCAGCGTTGAGACAGGGATGGGCACCGGGGAGCTGTTTTTT.

The chain links TRBV6-6 to TRBJ2-3, with unresolved D. The CDR3 runs to 14 residues. V was trimmed by 0 bases and J by 0 bases, leaving 4 bases between them. The germline V gene encodes CDR1 MNHNY and CDR2 SVGAGI (reference sequence). The CDR3 DNA is TGTGCCAGCAGTTACTCGGAGAGCACAGATACGCAGTATTTT. It is translated as CASSYSESTDTQYF.

The chain carries TRBV24-1 and TRBJ1-5; tentative D call: TRBD1 (5 bases). Trimming shortened V by 3 bases and J by 7 bases, and 12 bases separated the two germline ends. The germline CDR1 and CDR2 sequences are KGHDR and SFDVKD. The CDR3 is made up of 14 amino acids. The CDR3 nucleotides are TGTGCCACCAGTGATACGGCAGGGCGACAGCCCCAGCATTTT. Translated: CATSDTAGRQPQHF.

The rearrangement uses TRBV12-3 or TRBV12-4 and TRBJ2-1, with unresolved D. CDR3 length equals 11 residues. The germline V and J ends were trimmed by 5 bases and 6 bases, with 5 bases remaining between them. This chain's CDR3 is CASSRSNEQFF. CDR3 DNA: TGTGCCAGCAGTCGATCCAATGAGCAGTTCTTC.

This clonotype was detected many times. The chain is built from TRBV7-2 and TRBJ1-1, with D unresolved. The ends were cut back, 4 bases at V and 4 bases at J, with 25 bases in the middle. This CDR3 is 18 amino acids long. CDR1 and CDR2 (germline): SGHTA, FQGNSA. The CDR3 is CASSSGPWSPLSGTEAFF. The CDR3 bases are TGTGCCAGCAGCTCCGGTCCGTGGTCTCCACTATCCGGCACTGAAGCTTTCTTT.

Only a few counts were recorded for this clonotype. The CDR3 DNA reads TGCGCCAGCAGCCAAGATCAGGGTGGCGAGCAGTACTTC. Translation: CASSQDQGGEQYF. The gene calls are TRBV4-1 and TRBJ2-7; possibly TRBD1 for D (5 bases). CDR1 is MGHRA, CDR2 YSYEKL, per germline. This CDR3 spans 13 amino acids. Trimming left V 0 bases short and J 6 bases short, with 9 bases between.

V and J are TRBV6-6 and TRBJ2-1, with a tentative D call TRBD1 (6 bases). Germline V CDR1 and CDR2: MNHNY, SVGAGI (reference sequence). V lost 6 bases and J 1 base, leaving 13 bases between the germline ends. The CDR3 runs to 15 residues. CDR3 region: CASRYQGSSYNEQFF. The CDR3 DNA follows: TGTGCCAGCAGATATCAGGGGTCTTCCTACAATGAGCAGTTCTTC.

This clonotype occurred many times. The J gene is TRBJ2-3, the V gene TRBV12-3 or TRBV12-4; 7 positions match TRBD1. The CDR3 consists of 15 residues. Trimming removed 5 bases from V and 2 bases from J; junction bases left unmatched: 7. Written as DNA, the CDR3 is TGTGCCAGCAGTGGCGGACAGGTCCTCACAGATACGCAGTATTTT. It specifies CASSGGQVLTDTQYF.

This clonotype was counted a few times. The J gene is TRBJ1-1, the V gene TRBV9; perhaps TRBD1 as D (5 bases). V shed 3 bases and J shed 1 base, with 13 bases lying between them. Germline loops: CDR1 SGDLS, CDR2 YYNGEE. The CDR3 loop spans 15 amino acids. The CDR3 sequence: CASSETAGANTEAFF. CDR3 nucleotides: TGTGCCAGCAGCGAGACAGCAGGCGCGAACACTGAAGCTTTCTTT.

In its sample, this clonotype was seen a few times. The DNA for the CDR3 is TGTGCCAGCAGCTTATTTTCCAGGGCAGGTTCGACTAATGAAAAACTGTTTTTT. This codes for CASSLFSRAGSTNEKLFF. The chain joins TRBV7-2 to TRBJ1-4; TRBD1 is a possible D gene (5 bases). V was shortened by 2 bases and J by 2 bases, with 18 bases between the two germline ends. Germline CDR1 is SGHTA and CDR2 is FQGNSA. The CDR3 has 18 amino acids.

This clonotype showed up many times. The chain links TRBV28 to TRBJ2-1; D perhaps matches TRBD2 (5 bases). The CDR3 runs to 11 residues. V gave up 5 bases and J gave up 10 bases, with 9 bases separating them. Germline values: CDR1 MDHEN, CDR2 SYDVKM. In DNA, the CDR3 is TGTGCCAGCAGTCCGGGGTACGAGCAGTTCTTC. Protein sequence: CASSPGYEQFF.

The chain couples TRBV4-2 to TRBJ1-5; possibly TRBD1 for D (6 bases). Germline lookup yields CDR1 LGHNA and CDR2 YNFKEQ. The CDR3 runs 15 residues. V shed 0 bases and J shed 3 bases, with 9 bases lying between them. CDR3 protein: CASSQESGVNQPQHF. The CDR3 DNA reads as TGTGCCAGCAGCCAAGAATCAGGGGTCAATCAGCCCCAGCATTTT.

This chain connects TRBV2 to TRBJ2-3; D possibly uses TRBD1 or TRBD2 (5 bases each). V gave up 4 bases and J gave up 3 bases, with 11 bases separating them. The CDR3 is 14 residues long. Germline CDR1 SNHLY, CDR2 FYNNEI. CDR3 DNA: TGTGCCAGCAGTGGGGGGACCACGACAGATACGCAGTATTTT. Amino acids: CASSGGTTTDTQYF.

The rearrangement uses TRBV12-3 or TRBV12-4 and TRBJ2-3; D not resolved. The CDR3 is 14 amino acids. Deletions cut 3 bases from V and 0 bases from J, with 7 bases between. For the CDR3, the DNA is TGTGCCAGCAGTTTCGTGGCCAGCACAGATACGCAGTATTTT. It is translated as CASSFVASTDTQYF.

Ten or more counts support this clonotype. The CDR3 protein is CSARSGTDFYEQYF. The CDR3 DNA is TGCAGTGCTAGGTCCGGGACAGATTTCTACGAGCAGTACTTC. The chain has TRBV20-1 and TRBJ2-7, with 7 positions matching TRBD1. The CDR3 is 14 residues long. The germline CDR1 and CDR2 sequences are DFQATT and SNEGSKA (reference sequence). V lost 3 bases, J lost 3 bases, and 8 bases stayed unmatched.

This clonotype was recorded a few times. This chain links TRBV28 with TRBJ1-6; 7 positions agree with TRBD1. The CDR3 loop spans 15 amino acids. The germline V gene has CDR1 MDHEN and CDR2 SYDVKM. V shed 7 bases and J 9 bases; nucleotides not matched to a gene: 12. The CDR3 is CASTSLEGAISPLHF. The CDR3 region has the DNA TGTGCCAGCACCTCCCTGGAGGGGGCGATTTCACCCCTCCACTTT.